This passage covers 23 T cell receptor beta chains from one sample sequenced in a study of blood T cell repertoires in COVID-19. Repertoires were generated with immunoSEQ multiplex PCR, while TCRdb's copy carries only in-frame clones and drops some. The sample shows 250,000 to 300,000 clones, 70% to 90% of them seen only once. Sequenced sample: peripheral blood. Source of these receptors: a woman aged 30 to 39 who had recovered from COVID-19.

This sequence joins TRBV3-1 (or the pseudogene TRBV3-2) and TRBJ2-3; D might be TRBD2 (5 bases). The CDR3 length is 11 residues. Germline CDR1 reads LGHDT; CDR2 reads YNNKEL (reference sequence). Trimming shortened V by 8 bases and J by 7 bases, and 10 bases separated the two germline ends. The CDR3 loop reads CASSPGYTQYF. CDR3 nucleotide sequence: TGTGCCAGCTCTCCGGGGTATACGCAGTATTTT.

The genes are TRBV5-1 and TRBJ2-5, with D possibly being TRBD1 (6 bases). Trimming removed 4 bases at V and 3 bases at J, with 13 bases between. The germline V gene has CDR1 SGHRS and CDR2 YFSETQ. CDR3 length equals 14 residues. The CDR3 protein is CASSPQGDKETQYF. The DNA for the CDR3 is TGCGCCAGCAGCCCGCAAGGGGACAAAGAGACCCAGTACTTC. The complete variable domain, with remaining parts taken from reference TRBV5-1 and TRBJ2-5, reads KAGVTQTPRYLIKTRGQQVTLSCSPISGHRSVSWYQQTPGQGLQFLFEYFSETQRNKGNFPGRFSGRQFSNSRSEMNVSTLELGDSALYLCASSPQGDKETQYFGPGTRLLVL.

The V and J genes are TRBV6-2 or TRBV6-3 and TRBJ1-6; D unclear. Trimming removed 5 bases from V and 14 bases from J, with 13 bases in between. Looked up from germline, CDR1 is MNHEY and CDR2 is SVGEGT. The CDR3 runs to 12 residues. The CDR3 coding sequence is TGTGCCAGCAGTACGGAGAGGGTAACCCTCCACTTT. Its translation: CASSTERVTLHF.

The chain joins TRBV24-1 to TRBJ1-2; 10 bases map to TRBD1. V trimming: 3 bases; J trimming: 6 bases; junction bases outside the gene matches: 6. The germline V gene has CDR1 KGHDR and CDR2 SFDVKD. This CDR3 is 15 amino acids long. The CDR3 DNA sequence: TGTGCCACCAGTGATGACGGGACAGGGGTGGATGGCTACACCTTC. This translates into CATSDDGTGVDGYTF.

V and J are TRBV7-9 and TRBJ2-6, with D unresolved. The V end was cut by 0 bases, the J end by 5 bases, with 5 bases between. This CDR3 region has 14 residues. Germline V gene lookup returns CDR1 SEHNR and CDR2 FQNEAQ (reference sequence). The CDR3 sequence is CASSLAPRANVLTF. The CDR3 bases are TGTGCCAGCAGCTTAGCCCCTAGGGCCAACGTCCTGACTTTC.

The chain employs TRBV19 and TRBJ1-1, with 8 bases matching TRBD1. Germline V lookup: CDR1 LNHDA, CDR2 SQIVND (reference sequence). The CDR3 sequence is 15 residues long. Losses at the gene ends were 10 bases for V and 5 bases for J; bases not matched to a gene: 15. The CDR3 is CATQPSTGGGTEAFF. CDR3 nucleotide sequence: TGTGCCACCCAACCGAGCACAGGGGGGGGGACTGAAGCTTTCTTT.

This chain links TRBV16 with TRBJ1-4, with 7 nucleotides matching TRBD1. The germline V gene encodes CDR1 KGHSY and CDR2 FQNENV. The CDR3 covers 15 residues. V gave up 5 bases and J gave up 6 bases; unmatched junction bases: 9. CDR3 coding DNA: TGTGCCAGCAGCTACACCAGGGGGACGGATGAAAAACTGTTTTTT. The encoded protein is CASSYTRGTDEKLFF.

J is TRBJ1-5 and V is TRBV4-2; maybe TRBD1 (6 bases). This CDR3 spans 16 amino acids. The germline V gene encodes CDR1 LGHNA and CDR2 YNFKEQ. The V and J ends lost 0 bases and 4 bases respectively, with 13 bases between them. The DNA for the CDR3 is TGTGCCAGCAGCCAAGAGGTCAGGGGCACTAATCAGCCCCAGCATTTT. The encoded protein is CASSQEVRGTNQPQHF.

The V gene is TRBV29-1, the J gene TRBJ2-2, with 11 bases that match TRBD1. Trimming cost V 1 base and J 6 bases; bases outside gene matches: 7. The CDR3 totals 16 residues. Germline V gene lookup returns CDR1 SQVTM and CDR2 ANQGSEA. DNA of the CDR3: TGCAGCGTTGAAGGGAAGGACAGGGGGCTCGCCGGGGAGCTGTTTTTT. Amino acids: CSVEGKDRGLAGELFF.

This chain links TRBV30 with TRBJ2-3, with D maybe TRBD1 (6 bases). Trimming cost V 0 bases and J 4 bases, with 14 bases left between them. CDR1 GTSNPN and CDR2 SVGIG come from the germline V gene (reference sequence). The CDR3 covers 15 residues. The CDR3 nucleotides are TGTGCCTGGAGTGTATCCGTCAGGGGCTCAGATACGCAGTATTTT. Protein sequence: CAWSVSVRGSDTQYF.

V and J are TRBV19 and TRBJ2-1; D may be TRBD1 (6 bases). V lost 5 bases and J lost 3, with 14 bases in between. The CDR3 loop spans 15 amino acids. From germline, CDR1 is LNHDA and CDR2 SQIVND (reference sequence). This CDR3 is CASSSRDTNYNEQFF. The CDR3 nucleotides are TGTGCCAGTAGTTCCCGGGACACCAACTACAATGAGCAGTTCTTC.

CDR3 nucleotides: TGTGCCAGCAGTTCCCCCGGACAGGGCGTCGGTTCACCCCTCCACTTT. It specifies CASSSPGQGVGSPLHF. The gene calls are TRBV28 and TRBJ1-6; TRBD1 matches 8 bases. Trimming at V came to 4 bases and at J to 9 bases, leaving 11 bases not matched to a gene. Germline V gene data show CDR1 as MDHEN and CDR2 as SYDVKM. This CDR3 contains 16 residues.

This clone came up a few times. This rearrangement joins TRBV7-6 to TRBJ2-3; 7 bases line up with TRBD2. The CDR3 loop spans 13 amino acids. Germline V gene data show CDR1 as SGHVS and CDR2 as FNYEAQ. V gave up 6 bases and J gave up 6 bases; unmatched junction bases: 6. The DNA of the CDR3 is TGTGCCAGCAGAGCGGGACTCTCCGATACGCAGTATTTT. It yields the protein CASRAGLSDTQYF.

The chain has TRBV6-2 or TRBV6-3 and TRBJ2-7; TRBD2 matches 9 bases. CDR1 is MNHEY and CDR2 is SVGEGT in the germline V gene. The ends lost 4 bases at V and 2 bases at J; junction bases unmatched: 9. The CDR3 runs to 16 residues. The CDR3 is CASSSRGAGGTYEQYF. Here the CDR3 DNA reads TGTGCCAGCAGTTCCAGAGGAGCGGGGGGTACCTACGAGCAGTACTTC.

The chain is built from TRBV10-3 and TRBJ2-7; TRBD1 is a possible D gene (7 bases). Germline loops: CDR1 ENHRY, CDR2 SYGVKD. Trimming took off 10 bases at V and 3 bases at J, with 10 bases between the two ends. CDR3 length: 11 residues. Here the CDR3 DNA reads TGTGCCACCCAGGGGGGCTACGAGCAGTACTTC. It is translated as CATQGGYEQYF.

The rearrangement joins TRBV7-9 to TRBJ2-3; the match to TRBD2 covers 10 bases. CDR1 and CDR2 (germline): SEHNR, FQNEAQ (reference sequence). The ends lost 5 bases at V and 5 bases at J; junction bases unmatched: 10. There are 16 residues in the CDR3. The chain's CDR3 is CASSTPSGGAGDTQYF. DNA for the CDR3: TGTGCCAGCAGCACCCCAAGCGGGGGGGCGGGAGATACGCAGTATTTT.

The sample holds one count of this clone. The V and J genes are TRBV2 and TRBJ2-7; D is perhaps TRBD2 (5 bases). The V end was cut by 0 bases, the J end by 12 bases, with 15 bases between. The CDR3 is 13 amino acids. CDR1 and CDR2 from the germline V gene are SNHLY and FYNNEI. CDR3 sequence (DNA): TGTGCCAGCAGTGAAGCGTCACGGGGAAATCGGTACTTC. Translation: CASSEASRGNRYF.

The chain couples TRBV28 to TRBJ1-5; no clear D gene. The V end lost 8 bases, the J end lost 9 bases, and 14 bases lay between the germline ends. Looked up from germline, CDR1 is MDHEN and CDR2 is SYDVKM. The CDR3 length is 12 residues. The DNA for the CDR3 is TGTGCCAGCGTGGCCGGAGGAGGGCCCCAGCATTTT. Amino acids: CASVAGGGPQHF.

This chain links TRBV10-3 with TRBJ1-6, with a possible D match to TRBD1 (5 bases). The V gene's germline CDR1 is ENHRY and CDR2 SYGVKD. V was cut by 3 bases and J by 7 bases, with 13 bases left in between. CDR3 size: 15 residues. The CDR3 is CAISDHGAGNSPLHF. The CDR3, as DNA: TGTGCCATCAGTGATCACGGAGCAGGGAATTCACCCCTCCACTTT.

The V call is TRBV25-1, the J call TRBJ2-1, with 10 bases identical to TRBD1. This CDR3 has 15 amino acids. The germline gives CDR1 MGHDK, CDR2 SYGVNS. J gave up 6 bases and V 3 bases, and 5 bases lay outside the gene matches. In DNA, the CDR3 is TGTGCCAGCAGTGACGGGACAGGGGAATCCAATGAGCAGTTCTTC. It specifies CASSDGTGESNEQFF.

The genes are TRBV5-6 and TRBJ2-2; the D gene is possibly TRBD1 (5 bases). This CDR3 region has 13 residues. Germline loops: CDR1 SGHDT, CDR2 YYEEEE. The V end lost 4 bases, the J end lost 15 bases, and 19 bases lay between the germline ends. Here the CDR3 DNA reads TGTGCCAGCAGCCCACCGGTCCAGGGAAGGTTGTTTTTT. Encoded protein: CASSPPVQGRLFF.

The V gene is TRBV6-1, the J gene TRBJ2-1; 7 bases match TRBD2. Looked up from germline, CDR1 is MNHNS and CDR2 is SASEGT. The trim removed 1 base at V and 12 bases at J, leaving 6 bases unmatched. The CDR3 is 13 amino acids. This CDR3 is CASSEVRGLGQFF. Here the CDR3 DNA reads TGTGCCAGCAGTGAAGTGCGGGGGTTGGGGCAGTTCTTC.

The V gene is TRBV5-1, the J gene TRBJ2-5; 7 bases are a match to TRBD2. The CDR3 extends over 14 amino acids. V gave up 0 bases and J gave up 5 bases; unmatched junction bases: 4. The V gene's germline CDR1 is SGHRS and CDR2 YFSETQ. The CDR3 DNA reads TGCGCCAGCAGCTTGGGTCCAGCGGGGGAGACCCAGTACTTC. Translating gives CASSLGPAGETQYF.